This passage covers 3 T cell receptor beta chains from one sample sequenced in a study of T cells in Graves' hyperthyroidism and ophthalmopathy (dated by TCRdb to 2018 to 2020). The library was prepared using multiplex PCR. Instrument on record: Illumina HiSeq 2000. The TCR beta CDR3 regions were amplified from the RNA transcripts. A first-round RT-PCR of the TCR CDR3 used the HTBI primer set with the Qiagen OneStep RT-PCR kit. TCRdb trimmed the raw reads at Q25, called clones with MiXCR and kept productive beta chains. Rows are unified per CDR3 protein, each entry keeping the most common DNA and genes. The sample contains hundreds of thousands of distinct CDR3 sequences, roughly 15% of them found a single time. The ten biggest clones cover roughly 4.3% of the sample. The source material was blood. These receptors were taken from a woman between 35 and 50 years old with Graves' ophthalmopathy.

This clonotype was counted ten times or more. The chain joins TRBV11-2 to TRBJ2-7, with D perhaps matching TRBD2 (6 bases). The CDR3 contains 13 residues. V was shortened by 0 bases and J by 10 bases, with 13 bases between the two germline ends. Per germline, CDR1 SGHAT and CDR2 FQNNGV. CDR3 coding DNA: TGTGCCAGCAGCTTAGATCTCCTAGCGCGACAGTACTTC. Its translation is CASSLDLLARQYF.

To note about this clonotype: A single base separates this from a much larger clone, so it may be a read error. This sequence joins TRBV12-3 or TRBV12-4 and TRBJ1-2, with TRBD1 matching 7 bases. The CDR3 is 14 residues long. The J segment lost 4 bases and the V segment lost 6 bases, leaving 8 bases of the junction unmatched. This CDR3 reads CASSQGQHGYGYTF. The CDR3 DNA follows: TGTGCCAGCAGCCAGGGACAGCACGGCTATGGCTACACCTTC.

This rearrangement joins TRBV29-1 to TRBJ2-2; 9 nucleotides align to TRBD1. Germline CDR1 is SQVTM and CDR2 is ANQGSEA. V trimming: 7 bases; J trimming: 1 base; junction bases outside the gene matches: 16. The CDR3 totals 18 residues. The CDR3: CSASRGTGSSLNTGELFF. CDR3 in DNA: TGCAGCGCCTCCCGTGGGACAGGGAGTAGTTTGAACACCGGGGAGCTGTTTTTT.